These T cell receptor beta chains were read from a single sample in a study of T cells in Graves' hyperthyroidism and ophthalmopathy. MiXCR, run by TCRdb on the multiplex PCR reads, gives a single entry per CDR3 protein. The sample shows roughly 700,000 distinct CDR3 sequences, approximately 15% of them seen only once. Sample: blood. The receptors were gathered from a man aged 50 or older with Graves' hyperthyroidism. Both conserved end residues are part of each CDR3. A D gene is named only where the DNA matches it firmly. Clone size is given for some rows only: seen once, a few or many times, or a class if the clone is expanded.

CDR3 DNA: TGTGCCAGCAGTTACAGGGGGGGAGTGAACACTGAAGCTTTCTTT
CDR3 protein: CASSYRGGVNTEAFF
D gene: NA
J gene: TRBJ1-1
clone size: NA
V gene: TRBV6-2/TRBV6-3

CDR3 DNA: TGCAGTGCCTCCTTTTACGAGCAGTACTTC
CDR3 protein: CSASFYEQYF
D gene: NA
J gene: TRBJ2-7
clone size: NA
V gene: TRBV20-1

CDR3 DNA: TGTGCCAGCAGGAGTTGGGACACAGATACGCAGTATTTT
CDR3 protein: CASRSWDTDTQYF
D gene: NA
J gene: TRBJ2-3
clone size: few
V gene: TRBV7-2

CDR3 DNA: TGTGCCAGCGTAGTCTCCTACGAGCAGTACTTC
CDR3 protein: CASVVSYEQYF
D gene: NA
J gene: TRBJ2-7
clone size: NA
V gene: TRBV2

CDR3 DNA: TGTGCCAGCAGCCCATACGTCTACGAGCAGTACTTC
CDR3 protein: CASSPYVYEQYF
D gene: NA
J gene: TRBJ2-7
clone size: many
V gene: TRBV11-2

CDR3 DNA: TGTGCCAGCAGCCAGCGGGAAGGAGTGACCCAGTACTTC
CDR3 protein: CASSQREGVTQYF
D gene: TRBD2
J gene: TRBJ2-5
clone size: once
V gene: TRBV27

CDR3 DNA: TGTGCCAGCAGCGTAGCGGGGGAACATTTCTACGAGCAGTACTTC
CDR3 protein: CASSVAGEHFYEQYF
D gene: NA
J gene: TRBJ2-7
clone size: many
V gene: TRBV9

CDR3 DNA: TGTGCCAGCAGTTCCCTGGGACAGGGCAGCACCGGGGAGCTGTTTTTT
CDR3 protein: CASSSLGQGSTGELFF
D gene: TRBD1
J gene: TRBJ2-2
clone size: many
V gene: TRBV6-6

CDR3 DNA: TGTGCCAGCAGCCAAGGGTTAGCTTCCGAGCAGTACTTC
CDR3 protein: CASSQGLASEQYF
D gene: NA
J gene: TRBJ2-7
clone size: NA
V gene: TRBV3-1

CDR3 DNA: TGTGCCAGCAGCCCCGGGACAGTGGGCACAGATACGCAGTATTTT
CDR3 protein: CASSPGTVGTDTQYF
D gene: TRBD1
J gene: TRBJ2-3
clone size: few
V gene: TRBV5-4

CDR3 DNA: TGTGCCATCAGAAGGACAGGGGGAACCGGGGAGCTGTTTTTT
CDR3 protein: CAIRRTGGTGELFF
D gene: TRBD1
J gene: TRBJ2-2
clone size: NA
V gene: TRBV10-3

CDR3 DNA: TGTGCCAGCAGCCGGGAGGGGCCAGCCAAAAACATTCAGTACTTC
CDR3 protein: CASSREGPAKNIQYF
D gene: TRBD2
J gene: TRBJ2-4
clone size: many
V gene: TRBV28